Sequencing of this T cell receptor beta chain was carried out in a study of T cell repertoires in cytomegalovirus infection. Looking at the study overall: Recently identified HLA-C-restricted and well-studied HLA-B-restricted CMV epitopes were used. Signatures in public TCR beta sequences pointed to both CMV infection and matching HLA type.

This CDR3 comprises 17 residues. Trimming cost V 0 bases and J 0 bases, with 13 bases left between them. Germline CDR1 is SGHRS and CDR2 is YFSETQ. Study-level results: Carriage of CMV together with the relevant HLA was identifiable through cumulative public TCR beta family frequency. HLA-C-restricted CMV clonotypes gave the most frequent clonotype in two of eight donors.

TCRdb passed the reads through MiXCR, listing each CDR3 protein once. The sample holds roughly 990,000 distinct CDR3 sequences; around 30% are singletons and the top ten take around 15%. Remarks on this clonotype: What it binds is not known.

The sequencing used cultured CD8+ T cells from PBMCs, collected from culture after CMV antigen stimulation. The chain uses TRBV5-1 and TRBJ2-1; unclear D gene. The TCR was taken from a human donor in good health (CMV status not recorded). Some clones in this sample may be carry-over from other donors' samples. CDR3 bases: TGCGCCAGCAGCTTGGAAGGCTCTATGAGCTCCTACAATGAGCAGTTCTTC. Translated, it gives CASSLEGSMSSYNEQFF.